Listed below are T cell receptor beta chains from one sample, sequenced in a study of cytomegalovirus exposure and HLA in healthy donors. Data came from immunoSEQ multiplex PCR; TCRdb stores just in-frame clones and leaves some out. The table records about 180,000 clones, over 60% of them present only once. The sequenced sample consisted of PBMCs. All receptors come from a man between 35 and 55 years old in good health and CMV-seronegative. The CDR3 runs from the conserved cysteine through the conserved F or W. The D gene is left open where the match is weak. Only some rows state a clone size, as once, few, many or a class for expanded clones.

clone_size,j_call,v_call,d_call,cdr3_nt,cdr3_aa
NA,TRBJ2-7,TRBV7-2,NA,TGTGCCAGCAGCCTTCTACTAGTCCCCCACGAGCAGTACTTC,CASSLLLVPHEQYF
NA,TRBJ1-1,TRBV27,NA,TGTGCCAGCAGTTTATATAGGGGGACTGAAGCTTTCTTT,CASSLYRGTEAFF
once,TRBJ1-1,TRBV7-9,TRBD1,TGTGCCAGCAGCCGTGGGACAGGGATGTACACTGAAGCTTTCTTT,CASSRGTGMYTEAFF
NA,TRBJ2-1,TRBV4-3,TRBD2,TGCGCCAGCAGCCAAGATTCGAGCGGGATGGAGCAGTTCTTC,CASSQDSSGMEQFF
NA,TRBJ1-5,TRBV19,NA,TGTGCCAGTAGTATTGAACAGGGCAAGCCCCAGCATTTT,CASSIEQGKPQHF
few,TRBJ2-7,TRBV6-5,NA,TGTGCCAGCAGTTACGCGGGGTCCTCCTACGAGCAGTACTTC,CASSYAGSSYEQYF
NA,TRBJ2-7,TRBV19,TRBD2,TGTGCCACTAAAGGGTATGGAGGTTTAGCGGGAGGGGGGCAGGAGCAGTACTTC,CATKGYGGLAGGGQEQYF
NA,TRBJ1-2,TRBV7-2,TRBD1,TGTGCCAGCAAGCCGGGACAGGTGTCCTATGGCTACACCTTC,CASKPGQVSYGYTF
NA,TRBJ1-1,TRBV30,NA,TGTGCCTGGAGTGTGTTGGGGGGCACTGAAGCTTTCTTT,CAWSVLGGTEAFF
NA,TRBJ2-3,TRBV14,NA,TGTGCCAGCAGCCAAGGGTGGGGCCTCACAGATACGCAGTATTTT,CASSQGWGLTDTQYF
NA,TRBJ2-1,TRBV25-1,TRBD1,TGTGCCAGCAGTGACCGGGGGGGGACAGGGGGAACCCATGAGCAGTTCTTC,CASSDRGGTGGTHEQFF
NA,TRBJ2-2,TRBV5-1,TRBD1,TGCGCCAGCAGCTTCAGGGGGCCCTTGAACACCGGGGAGCTGTTTTTT,CASSFRGPLNTGELFF
NA,TRBJ2-6,TRBV4-3,TRBD2,TGCGCCAGCAGCCAAGAGGGGCCGGGCGGGAGGTCCGGGGCCAACGTCCTGACTTTC,CASSQEGPGGRSGANVLTF
NA,TRBJ2-3,TRBV19,NA,TGTGCCAGTACCCAAGCGGGTGGGGGTAGCACAGATACGCAGTATTTT,CASTQAGGGSTDTQYF
NA,TRBJ2-6,TRBV27,TRBD1,TGTGCCAGCAGCTCCGACAGGGCTGGGGCCAACGTCCTGACTTTC,CASSSDRAGANVLTF
NA,TRBJ2-5,TRBV7-9,TRBD1,TGTGCCAGCAGCTCCAGGGGGCCAGAGACCCAGTACTTC,CASSSRGPETQYF
NA,TRBJ2-7,TRBV29-1,NA,TGCAGCATTCGGACGGGGTCCTACTCCGAGCAGTACTTC,CSIRTGSYSEQYF
NA,TRBJ2-5,TRBV2,TRBD2,TGTGCCAGCACCCTGGGACTAGCGGGAGGGAGGGAGACCCAGTACTTC,CASTLGLAGGRETQYF
NA,TRBJ2-3,TRBV7-3,TRBD2,TGTGCCAGCAGCGAGCGGACTAGCTCCACAGATACGCAGTATTTT,CASSERTSSTDTQYF
NA,TRBJ1-1,TRBV18,NA,TGTGCCAGCTCCGGGACACAGAACACTGAAGCTTTCTTT,CASSGTQNTEAFF
NA,TRBJ1-1,TRBV5-1,NA,TGCGCCAGCAGCTTGGGGCAGGGTCAATGGGAAGCTTTCTTT,CASSLGQGQWEAFF
few,TRBJ2-6,TRBV19,NA,TGTGCCAGTAGTATACCTATTGGGGCCAACGTCCTGACTTTC,CASSIPIGANVLTF
NA,TRBJ2-1,TRBV19,TRBD1,TGTGCCAGTAGCGACAGGGGATACCCCTACAATGAGCAGTTCTTC,CASSDRGYPYNEQFF
NA,TRBJ1-2,TRBV27,NA,TGTGCCAGCAGTCTCGCCGGGGGGCTCGGGGGCTACACCTTC,CASSLAGGLGGYTF
NA,TRBJ2-7,TRBV6-5,TRBD1,TGTGCCAGCAGGGGGACGACAGGGGCATCCTACGAGCAGTACTTC,CASRGTTGASYEQYF
once,TRBJ2-2,TRBV27,NA,TGTGCCAGCAGTTTTTTGGGCTCGAACACCGGGGAGCTGTTTTTT,CASSFLGSNTGELFF
NA,TRBJ2-5,TRBV10-2,TRBD2,TGCGCCAGCAGTACTAGCGGGAGGGCCTGGGAGACCCAGTACTTC,CASSTSGRAWETQYF
NA,TRBJ1-4,TRBV5-1,NA,TGCGCCAGCAGCCCGAGCCAGGGGACCGGGAATGAAAAACTGTTTTTT,CASSPSQGTGNEKLFF
NA,TRBJ2-3,TRBV18,TRBD1,TGTGCCAGCTCACCAAATCTGGTCCACAGGGGCCTTAGCACAGATACGCAGTATTTT,CASSPNLVHRGLSTDTQYF
NA,TRBJ2-7,TRBV5-1,TRBD2,TGCGCCAGCAGCTTGGCCGCTAGCGGGACTCCTTTCTCGTACTTC,CASSLAASGTPFSYF
NA,TRBJ1-5,TRBV2,TRBD1,TGTGCCAGCAGTGAGGGACAGGGTTTTAGCAATCAGCCCCAGCATTTT,CASSEGQGFSNQPQHF
NA,TRBJ2-5,TRBV6-5,NA,TGTGCCAGCAGTGAAGGAGCCCTAGTAGAGACCCAGTACTTC,CASSEGALVETQYF
NA,TRBJ2-1,TRBV7-9,NA,TGTGCCAGCAGCTTCAAGGGGCGCTACAATGAGCAGTTCTTC,CASSFKGRYNEQFF
NA,TRBJ1-1,TRBV11-3,NA,TGTGCCACCCAATCAGGGTCGGACACTGAAGCTTTCTTT,CATQSGSDTEAFF
few,TRBJ1-1,TRBV6-5,NA,TGTGCCAGCAGTTACGAGAAATTGAACACTGAAGCTTTCTTT,CASSYEKLNTEAFF
NA,TRBJ2-7,TRBV21-1,NA,TGTGCCAGCAGCAAAGATGGAAGGACAGGGGGACAGGGAGATCTGGAGCAGTACTTC,CASSKDGRTGGQGDLEQYF
NA,TRBJ2-5,TRBV5-1,TRBD1,TGCGCCAGCAGGTACAGGACAGGCCAAGAGACCCAGTACTTC,CASRYRTGQETQYF